These T cell receptor beta chains were read from a single sample in a study of T cells expressing NK-cell markers. TCRdb reanalyzed the 5' RACE reads and collapses them to one entry per CDR3 protein, without DNA. Its table records over 150,000 distinct CDR3 sequences. The sample was blood T cells: a sorted CD56 or NKG2C T cell subset, CD4+ or CD8+ T cells, or bulk PBMC T cells (not recorded which). The source is a woman in her fifties or sixties in good health. The CDR3 runs from the conserved cysteine through the conserved F or W.

TRBJ1-3,TRBV30,CAWSVFSGNTIYF
TRBJ2-2,TRBV5-6,CASSLGTSGRNLNTGELFF
TRBJ2-2,TRBV5-4,CASTLLGRTANTGELFF
TRBJ2-1,TRBV7-9,CASSLVESSYNEQFF
TRBJ2-2,TRBV10-2,CASSALYMELFF
TRBJ2-1,TRBV7-8,CASSPSSSYNEQFF
TRBJ2-1,TRBV25-1,CASSELVRSNEQFF
TRBJ2-1,TRBV27,CATATRGSEQFF
TRBJ1-2,TRBV29-1,CSVEDLGRDSRVGYTF
TRBJ2-1,TRBV27,CASTSFPGLQFF
TRBJ1-6,TRBV6-5,CASSYLGALANSPLHF
TRBJ2-7,TRBV12-3/TRBV12-4,CASTTSDSGAYEQYF
TRBJ2-7,TRBV30,CAWSRTSGIYEQYF
TRBJ2-1,TRBV29-1,CSVGGLAGGNEQFF
TRBJ2-5,TRBV29-1,CSVELLAGLNQETQYF
TRBJ2-1,TRBV10-2,CASSDPAGGYNEQFF
TRBJ1-2,TRBV4-1,CASSQDWEGTLYGYPF
TRBJ2-1,TRBV7-9,CASSLIVARSSYNEQFF
TRBJ2-5,TRBV7-8,CASSLAPTGQETQYF
TRBJ1-2,TRBV12-5,CASGLGPDSNYGYTF
TRBJ2-5,TRBV5-1,CASSPGQARETQYF
TRBJ1-1,TRBV12-3/TRBV12-4,CASSLGWEAEAFF
TRBJ2-1,TRBV20-1,CSARDWARMDNEQFF
TRBJ2-1,TRBV7-8,CASSPTGTYNEQFF
TRBJ1-2,TRBV6-2/TRBV6-3,CASSYSRQTNYGYTF
TRBJ2-3,TRBV5-1,CASSKGTGTSSTDTQYF
TRBJ1-4,TRBV6-5,CASSYATGPEKLFF
TRBJ1-3,TRBV4-1,CASSQEDRGGNTIYF
TRBJ2-1,TRBV6-5,CASSDSGSWDEQFF
TRBJ2-3,TRBV15,CATRPGQGADTQYF
TRBJ2-3,TRBV12-3/TRBV12-4,CASSIAGVGDTQYF
TRBJ2-2,TRBV5-1,CARRLAGGRTGELFF
TRBJ2-1,TRBV6-6,CASSYTRLANSYNEQFF
TRBJ2-1,TRBV5-1,CASSLITSGKRNEQFF
TRBJ2-7,TRBV7-9,CASSLPGPVYEQYF